Below are 20 T cell receptor beta chains sequenced from a single sample in a study of vaccination and CD4 T cells after COVID-19. Specified treatment: roughly 10-day PBMC culture with coronavirus spike peptide pools or control peptides (ViraFEST assay). The Oncomine TCR Beta short-read assay was applied to DNA of cultured CD4+ T cells. TCRdb reprocessed the PCR reads via MiXCR and lists one record per CDR3 protein. The profile covers around 19,000 distinct CDR3 sequences, with around half appearing a single time and 13% taken by the ten largest. What these receptors recognize is not known. The source material was CD4+ T cells from blood, cultured in vitro. The source of these receptors is a human donor who had recovered from COVID-19.

This clonotype was counted a few times. The chain joins TRBV6-4 to TRBJ1-2, with TRBD1 identical over 7 bases. Germline CDR1 is MRHNA and CDR2 is SNTAGT. V lost 6 bases, J lost 4 bases, and 5 bases stayed unmatched. This CDR3 has 13 amino acids. The chain's CDR3 is CASRRRGCYGYTF. The CDR3 DNA reads as TGTGCCAGCAGACGCAGGGGGTGCTATGGCTACACCTTC.

This clonotype has more than one count but fewer than ten. V gene TRBV24-1 combines with J gene TRBJ1-2; TRBD1 is a possible D gene (5 bases). Per germline, CDR1 KGHDR and CDR2 SFDVKD. Trimming cost V 4 bases and J 4 bases, with 12 bases left between them. CDR3 length equals 14 residues. Here the CDR3 reads CATSDYDRFYGYTF. For the CDR3, the DNA is TGTGCCACCAGTGACTACGACAGATTCTATGGCTACACCTTC.

The rearrangement links TRBV10-3 to TRBJ1-1; D uncertain. The ends were cut back, 4 bases at V and 6 bases at J, with 9 bases in the middle. The germline CDR1 and CDR2 sequences are ENHRY and SYGVKD. CDR3 length: 12 amino acids. CDR3 DNA sequence: TGTGCCATCAGTGCGAGGAGGGCTGAAGCTTTCTTT. It is translated as CAISARRAEAFF.

This clonotype was counted between two and nine times. The chain has TRBV3-1 and TRBJ1-5; D remains unclear. CDR1 and CDR2 (germline): LGHDT, YNNKEL (reference sequence). V was cut by 6 bases and J by 2 bases, with 8 bases left in between. This CDR3 comprises 13 residues. The CDR3 bases are TGTGCCAGCAGTGGCAGTCGCAATCAGCCCCAGCATTTT. This codes for CASSGSRNQPQHF.

This chain uses TRBV7-7 with TRBJ2-5; D is possibly TRBD1 or TRBD2 (5 bases each). Trimming took off 4 bases at V and 2 bases at J, with 14 bases between the two ends. The CDR3 loop spans 15 amino acids. Germline V gene lookup returns CDR1 SSHAT and CDR2 FNYEAQ (reference sequence). DNA of the CDR3: TGTGCCAGCAGCTCCTACCCCGGGGCTCAAGAGACCCAGTACTTC. Residues: CASSSYPGAQETQYF.

The chain couples TRBV7-6 to TRBJ1-2; 11 positions match TRBD1. Unmatched junction bases numbered 3, after V lost 5 bases and J lost 4 bases. The CDR3 has 14 amino acids. The germline V gene encodes CDR1 SGHVS and CDR2 FNYEAQ. The chain's CDR3 is CASSPGQGVYGYTF. Here the CDR3 DNA reads TGTGCCAGCAGCCCGGGACAGGGGGTCTATGGCTACACCTTC. The full variable domain, rest sourced from reference TRBV7-6 and TRBJ1-2, is GAGVSQSPRYKVTKRGQDVALRCDPISGHVSLYWYRQALGQGPEFLTYFNYEAQQDKSGLPNDRFSAERPEGSISTLTIQRTEQRDSAMYRCASSPGQGVYGYTFGSGTRLTVV.

This clonotype was picked up one time. The rearrangement uses TRBV11-2 and TRBJ2-1; tentatively, D is TRBD2 (6 bases). The germline CDR1 and CDR2 sequences are SGHAT and FQNNGV. The CDR3 is 15 amino acids. V dropped 2 bases and J dropped 0 bases, with 8 bases sitting between them. The CDR3 DNA is TGTGCCAGCAGCTTATTGGGGGGCTCCTACAATGAGCAGTTCTTC. Translation: CASSLLGGSYNEQFF.

This clonotype was counted only a few times. The chain couples TRBV2 to TRBJ1-1; D is ambiguous. The length of the CDR3 is 13 residues. Between the trimmed V and J ends, which lost 5 bases and 1 base, there was a span of 8 bases. In germline, CDR1 is SNHLY, CDR2 FYNNEI. The CDR3 reads CASSRQPNTEAFF. In DNA, the CDR3 is TGTGCCAGCAGTCGACAACCGAACACTGAAGCTTTCTTT. Drawing the rest from reference TRBV2 and TRBJ1-1, the complete variable domain is EPEVTQTPSHQVTQMGQEVILRCVPISNHLYFYWYRQILGQKVEFLVSFYNNEISEKSEIFDDQFSVERPDGSNFTLKIRSTKLEDSAMYFCASSRQPNTEAFFGQGTRLTVV.

CDR3: CASSLGASNQPQHF. The CDR3 DNA reads TGTGCCAGCAGCCTAGGGGCTAGCAATCAGCCCCAGCATTTT. The J gene is TRBJ1-5, the V gene TRBV6-2 or TRBV6-3; D is perhaps TRBD1 (5 bases). Germline CDR1 MNHEY, CDR2 SVGEGT. The CDR3 extends over 14 amino acids. V was shortened by 6 bases and J by 0 bases, with 9 bases between the two germline ends.

The chain couples TRBV20-1 to TRBJ1-1, with D maybe TRBD1 (6 bases). The germline V gene has CDR1 DFQATT and CDR2 SNEGSKA (reference sequence). Trimming stripped 4 bases from V and 0 bases from J, with 15 bases between. The CDR3 runs 15 residues. CDR3 loop: CSATHRGPLNTEAFF. The CDR3, as DNA: TGCAGTGCTACCCACCGGGGGCCCTTGAACACTGAAGCTTTCTTT.

This clonotype was seen a handful of times. The chain combines TRBV20-1 with TRBJ2-7, with TRBD1 as a possible D gene (6 bases). Germline CDR1 and CDR2: DFQATT and SNEGSKA (reference sequence). V was pared by 3 bases and J by 0 bases, with 15 bases between. This CDR3 comprises 15 residues. The CDR3 loop reads CSASLLQGHSYEQYF. As DNA, the CDR3 is TGCAGTGCTAGCCTCCTACAGGGACACTCCTACGAGCAGTACTTC.

This clonotype was observed a few times. The chain combines TRBV24-1 with TRBJ2-2; no reliable D call. The V end lost 9 bases, the J end lost 7 bases, and 8 bases lay between the germline ends. Germline V gene lookup returns CDR1 KGHDR and CDR2 SFDVKD. The CDR3 covers 11 residues. The CDR3: CATGRGGELFF. The CDR3 DNA is TGTGCCACCGGACGAGGCGGGGAGCTGTTTTTT.

The CDR3 reads CASSFLAGDTQYF. The CDR3 DNA reads TGTGCCAGCAGTTTCCTAGCGGGAGATACGCAGTATTTT. The chain links TRBV27 to TRBJ2-3; TRBD2 agrees at 8 bases. The CDR3 extends over 13 amino acids. V lost 3 bases and J lost 5; bases outside the gene matches: 1. The germline gives CDR1 MNHEY, CDR2 SMNVEV (reference sequence).

This clonotype was seen more than once but under ten times. This rearrangement joins TRBV15 to TRBJ1-5; no clear D gene. In germline, CDR1 is LNHNV, CDR2 YYDKDF (reference sequence). Trimming stripped 2 bases from V and 9 bases from J, with 5 bases between. The CDR3 covers 11 residues. The CDR3 DNA reads as TGTGCCACCAGCAGAATCCCGCCCCAGCATTTT. Protein: CATSRIPPQHF.

In the case of this clonotype: A junction boundary mismatches the germline segment, possibly from a read error. J is TRBJ1-2 and V is TRBV7-6; TRBD1 agrees at 9 bases. Germline V gives CDR1 SGHVS, CDR2 FNYEAQ. The CDR3 has 15 amino acids. The CDR3 loop reads CASSLGPGQGHGYTF. CDR3 sequence (DNA): TGTGCCAGCAGCTTAGGCCCGGGACAGGGACATGGGTACACCTTC.

This clonotype has a handful of counts. The chain combines TRBV20-1 with TRBJ1-3, with D unclear. CDR3 length: 13 residues. The germline CDR1 and CDR2 sequences are DFQATT and SNEGSKA (reference sequence). With 5 bases removed from V and 0 bases from J, the gap between germline ends came to 8 bases. The CDR3 loop is CSAADNSGNTIYF. Here the CDR3 DNA reads TGCAGTGCTGCCGACAACTCTGGAAACACCATATATTTT.

The chain employs TRBV7-9 and TRBJ1-4; 8 bases are shared with TRBD1. Germline lookup yields CDR1 SEHNR and CDR2 FQNEAQ (reference sequence). CDR3 size: 14 residues. V lost 5 bases to trimming and J lost 1 base; unmatched junction nucleotides: 0. CDR3 DNA sequence: TGTGCCAGCAGCACAGGGGGAACTAATGAAAAACTGTTTTTT. Protein: CASSTGGTNEKLFF.

The V and J genes are TRBV6-1 and TRBJ2-3; a possible D gene is TRBD2 (6 bases). The CDR3 runs to 14 residues. The V gene's germline CDR1 is MNHNS and CDR2 SASEGT. Trimming removed 6 bases from V and 6 bases from J, with 16 bases in between. CDR3 sequence reads: CASSNAAGGDTQYF. The CDR3 bases are TGTGCCAGCAGCAACGCAGCGGGCGGGGATACGCAGTATTTT.

This clonotype was seen more than once but under ten times. The V call is TRBV6-2 or TRBV6-3, the J call TRBJ2-1; 8 nucleotides align to TRBD1. The length of the CDR3 is 16 residues. The germline V gene encodes CDR1 MNHEY and CDR2 SVGEGT. V gave up 2 bases and J gave up 4 bases; unmatched junction bases: 7. The CDR3 sequence: CASSYPPGQAYNEQFF. The DNA for the CDR3 is TGTGCCAGCAGTTACCCACCGGGACAGGCTTACAATGAGCAGTTCTTC.

The V gene is TRBV20-1, the J gene TRBJ2-5, with D possibly being TRBD1 (6 bases). Trimming cost V 6 bases and J 0 bases, with 17 bases left between them. CDR3 length: 15 amino acids. Germline CDR1 and CDR2: DFQATT and SNEGSKA (reference sequence). CDR3: CSAGSEQGHQETQYF. CDR3 sequence (DNA): TGCAGTGCCGGCTCCGAACAGGGACACCAAGAGACCCAGTACTTC.